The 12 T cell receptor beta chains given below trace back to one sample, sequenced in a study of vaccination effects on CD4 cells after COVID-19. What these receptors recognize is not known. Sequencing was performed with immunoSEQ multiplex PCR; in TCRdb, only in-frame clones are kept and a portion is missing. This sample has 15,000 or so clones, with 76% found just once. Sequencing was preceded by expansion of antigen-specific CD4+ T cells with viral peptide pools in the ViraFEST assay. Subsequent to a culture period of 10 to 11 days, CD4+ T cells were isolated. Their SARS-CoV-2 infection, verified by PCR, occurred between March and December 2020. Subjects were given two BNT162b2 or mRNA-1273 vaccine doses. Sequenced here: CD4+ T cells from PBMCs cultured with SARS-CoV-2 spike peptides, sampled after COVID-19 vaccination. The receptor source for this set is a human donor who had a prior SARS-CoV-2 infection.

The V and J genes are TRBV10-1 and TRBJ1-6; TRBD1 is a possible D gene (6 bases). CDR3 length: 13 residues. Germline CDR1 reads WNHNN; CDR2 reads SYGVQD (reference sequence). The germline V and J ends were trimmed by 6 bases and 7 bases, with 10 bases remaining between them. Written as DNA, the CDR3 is TGCGCCAGCAGACAGGGCGGAAATTCACCCCTCCACTTT. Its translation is CASRQGGNSPLHF.

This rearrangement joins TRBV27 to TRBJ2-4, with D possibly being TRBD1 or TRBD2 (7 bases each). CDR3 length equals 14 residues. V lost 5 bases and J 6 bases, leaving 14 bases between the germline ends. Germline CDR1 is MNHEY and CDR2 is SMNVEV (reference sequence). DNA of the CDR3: TGTGCCAGCAGTCCCTGGGAGGGGGCAAACATTCAGTACTTC. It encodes CASSPWEGANIQYF.

As DNA, the CDR3 is TGTGCCAGCTCCCCAACCGGACAGCCTATCGAAGGATCACCCCTCCACTTT. Protein: CASSPTGQPIEGSPLHF. The chain links TRBV18 to TRBJ1-6; D possibly corresponds to TRBD1 (6 bases). Germline V gene sequence: CDR1 KGHSH, CDR2 LQKENI. The CDR3 consists of 17 residues. Trimming left V 6 bases short and J 10 bases short, with 25 bases between.

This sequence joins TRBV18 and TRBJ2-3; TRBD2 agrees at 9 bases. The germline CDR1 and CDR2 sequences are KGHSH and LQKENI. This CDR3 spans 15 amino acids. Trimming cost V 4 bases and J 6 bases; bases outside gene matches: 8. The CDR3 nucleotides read TGTGCCAGCTCACAACTAGCGGGTGTCTCGGATACGCAGTATTTT. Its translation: CASSQLAGVSDTQYF.

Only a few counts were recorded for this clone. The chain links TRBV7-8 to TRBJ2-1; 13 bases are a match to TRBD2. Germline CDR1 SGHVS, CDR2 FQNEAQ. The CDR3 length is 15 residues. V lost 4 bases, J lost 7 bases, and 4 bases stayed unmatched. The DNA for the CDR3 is TGTGCCAGCAGCTGGACTAGCGGGAGAGGGAATGAGCAGTTCTTC. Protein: CASSWTSGRGNEQFF.

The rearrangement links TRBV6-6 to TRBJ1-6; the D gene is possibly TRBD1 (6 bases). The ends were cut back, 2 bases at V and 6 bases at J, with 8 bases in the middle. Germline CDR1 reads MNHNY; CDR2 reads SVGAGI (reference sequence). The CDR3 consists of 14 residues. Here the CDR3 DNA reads TGTGCCAGCAGTTACGTACAGGGTAATTCACCCCTCCACTTT. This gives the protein CASSYVQGNSPLHF.

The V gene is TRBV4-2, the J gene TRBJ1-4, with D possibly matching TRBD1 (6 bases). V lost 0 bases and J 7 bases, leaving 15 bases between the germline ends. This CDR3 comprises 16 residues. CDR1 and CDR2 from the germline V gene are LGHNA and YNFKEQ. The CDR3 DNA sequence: TGTGCCAGCAGCCAAGAAGCTGGACAGCGAACTGAAAAACTGTTTTTT. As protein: CASSQEAGQRTEKLFF.

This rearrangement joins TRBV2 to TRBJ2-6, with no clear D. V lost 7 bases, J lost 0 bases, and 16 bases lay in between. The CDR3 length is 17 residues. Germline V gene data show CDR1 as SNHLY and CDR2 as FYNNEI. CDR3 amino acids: CASIGRFFPSGANVLTF. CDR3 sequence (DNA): TGTGCCAGCATCGGCCGTTTTTTCCCCTCTGGGGCCAACGTCCTGACTTTC.

The CDR3 DNA follows: TGCGCCAGAGCCCAAAAAGACAGAAACACCATATATTTT. This sequence encodes CARAQKDRNTIYF. This chain links TRBV23-1 with TRBJ1-3; no clear D. TRBV23-1 is recorded as an ORF, its role being uncertain. The ends were cut back, 9 bases at V and 5 bases at J, with 14 bases in the middle. The CDR3 covers 13 residues.

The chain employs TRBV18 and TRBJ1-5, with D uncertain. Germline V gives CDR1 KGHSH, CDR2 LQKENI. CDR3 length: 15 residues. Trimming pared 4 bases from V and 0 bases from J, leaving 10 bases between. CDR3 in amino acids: CASSQSRGSNQPQHF. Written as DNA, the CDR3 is TGTGCCAGCTCACAATCCCGGGGTAGCAATCAGCCCCAGCATTTT.

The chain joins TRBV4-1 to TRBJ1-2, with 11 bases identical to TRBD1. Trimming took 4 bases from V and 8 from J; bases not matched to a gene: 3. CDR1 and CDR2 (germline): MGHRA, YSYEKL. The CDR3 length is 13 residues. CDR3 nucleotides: TGCGCCAGCAGCCTGGACAGGGGGCACGGCTACACCTTC. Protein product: CASSLDRGHGYTF.

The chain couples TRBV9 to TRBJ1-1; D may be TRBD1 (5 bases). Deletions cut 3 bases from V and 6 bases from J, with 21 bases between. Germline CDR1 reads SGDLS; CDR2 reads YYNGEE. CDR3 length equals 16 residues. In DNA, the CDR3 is TGTGCCAGCAGCGCCGGTACGGGGTGGGGGGAGCCTGAAGCTTTCTTT. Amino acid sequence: CASSAGTGWGEPEAFF.